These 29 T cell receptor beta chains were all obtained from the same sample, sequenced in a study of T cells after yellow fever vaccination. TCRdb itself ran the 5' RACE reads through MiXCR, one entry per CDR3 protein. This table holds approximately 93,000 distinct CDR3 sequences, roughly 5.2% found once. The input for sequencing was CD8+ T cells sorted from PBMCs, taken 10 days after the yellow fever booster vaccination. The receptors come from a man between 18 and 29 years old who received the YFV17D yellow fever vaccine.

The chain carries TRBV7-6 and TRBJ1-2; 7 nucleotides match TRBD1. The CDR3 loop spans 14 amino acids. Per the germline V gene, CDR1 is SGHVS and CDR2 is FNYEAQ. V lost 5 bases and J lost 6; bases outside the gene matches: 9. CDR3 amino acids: CASSPDRVTDGYTF. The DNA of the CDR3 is TGTGCCAGCAGCCCCGACAGGGTGACGGATGGCTACACCTTC.

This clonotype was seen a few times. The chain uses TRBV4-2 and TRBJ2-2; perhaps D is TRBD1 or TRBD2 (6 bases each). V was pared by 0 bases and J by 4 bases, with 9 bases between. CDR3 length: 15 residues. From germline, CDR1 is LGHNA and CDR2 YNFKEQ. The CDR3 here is CASSQDEGGTGELFF. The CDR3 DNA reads TGTGCCAGCAGCCAAGATGAGGGGGGCACCGGGGAGCTGTTTTTT.

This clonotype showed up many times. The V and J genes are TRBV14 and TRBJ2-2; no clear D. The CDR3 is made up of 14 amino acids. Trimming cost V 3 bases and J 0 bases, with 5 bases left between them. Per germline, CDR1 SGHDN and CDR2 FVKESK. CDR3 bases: TGTGCCAGCAGCCAGGTTCCGAACACCGGGGAGCTGTTTTTT. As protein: CASSQVPNTGELFF.

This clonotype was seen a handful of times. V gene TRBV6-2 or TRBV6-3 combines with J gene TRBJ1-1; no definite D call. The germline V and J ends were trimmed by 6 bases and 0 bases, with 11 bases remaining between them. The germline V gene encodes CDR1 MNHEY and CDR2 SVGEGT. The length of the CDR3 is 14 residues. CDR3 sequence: CASSRGEMNTEAFF. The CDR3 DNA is TGTGCCAGCAGCCGCGGGGAGATGAACACTGAAGCTTTCTTT.

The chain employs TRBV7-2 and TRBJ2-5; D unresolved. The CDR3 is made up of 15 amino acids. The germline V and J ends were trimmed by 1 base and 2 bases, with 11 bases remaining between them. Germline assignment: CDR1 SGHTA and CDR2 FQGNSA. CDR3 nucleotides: TGTGCCAGCAGCTTAGTCGGACGGAGACAAGAGACCCAGTACTTC. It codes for CASSLVGRRQETQYF.

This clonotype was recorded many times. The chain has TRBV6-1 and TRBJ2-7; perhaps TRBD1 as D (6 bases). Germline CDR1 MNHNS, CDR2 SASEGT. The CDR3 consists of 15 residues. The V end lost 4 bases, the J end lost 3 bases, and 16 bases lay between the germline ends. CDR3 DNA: TGTGCCAGCAGTGTCAGCCGGGACAAACTCTACGAGCAGTACTTC. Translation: CASSVSRDKLYEQYF.

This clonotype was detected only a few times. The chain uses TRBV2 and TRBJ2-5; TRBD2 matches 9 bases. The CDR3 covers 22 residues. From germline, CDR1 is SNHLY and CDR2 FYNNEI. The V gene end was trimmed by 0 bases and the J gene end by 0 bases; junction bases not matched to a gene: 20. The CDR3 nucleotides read TGTGCCAGCAGTGAAGCCCTCGGGTCGACTAGCGGCCTCTCTTTGTACCAAGAGACCCAGTACTTC. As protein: CASSEALGSTSGLSLYQETQYF.

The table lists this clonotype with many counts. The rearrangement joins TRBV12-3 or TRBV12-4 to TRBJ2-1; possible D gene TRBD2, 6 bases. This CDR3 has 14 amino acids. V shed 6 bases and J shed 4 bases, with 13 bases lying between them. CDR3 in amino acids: CASSGGLGYNEQFF. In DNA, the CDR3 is TGTGCCAGCAGCGGAGGGCTCGGTTACAATGAGCAGTTCTTC.

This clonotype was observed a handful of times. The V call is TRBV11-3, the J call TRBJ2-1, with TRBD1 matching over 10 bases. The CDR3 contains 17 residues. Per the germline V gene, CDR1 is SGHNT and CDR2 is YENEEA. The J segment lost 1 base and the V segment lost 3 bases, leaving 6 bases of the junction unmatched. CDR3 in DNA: TGTGCCAGCAGCTTTCAGGACAGGGGGTCGTCCTACAATGAGCAGTTCTTC. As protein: CASSFQDRGSSYNEQFF.

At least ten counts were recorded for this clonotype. This chain's CDR3 is CASSPRAKGEQFF. The CDR3 DNA sequence: TGTGCCAGCAGCCCAAGGGCGAAGGGTGAGCAGTTCTTC. The rearrangement joins TRBV7-9 to TRBJ2-1; no definite D call. The germline V and J ends were trimmed by 5 bases and 9 bases, with 14 bases remaining between them. Per the germline V gene, CDR1 is SEHNR and CDR2 is FQNEAQ (reference sequence). The CDR3 runs 13 residues.

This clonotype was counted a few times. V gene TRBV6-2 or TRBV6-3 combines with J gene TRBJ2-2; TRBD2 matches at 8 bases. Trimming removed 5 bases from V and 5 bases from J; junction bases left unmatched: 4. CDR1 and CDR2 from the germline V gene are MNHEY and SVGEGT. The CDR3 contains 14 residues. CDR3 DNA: TGTGCCAGCAGTCCCGGACTAGCAACCGGGGAGCTGTTTTTT. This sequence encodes CASSPGLATGELFF.

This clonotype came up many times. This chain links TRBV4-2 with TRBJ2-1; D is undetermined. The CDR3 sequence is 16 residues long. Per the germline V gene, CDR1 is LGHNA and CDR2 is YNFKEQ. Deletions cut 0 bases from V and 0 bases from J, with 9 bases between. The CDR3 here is CASSQEGSTSYNEQFF. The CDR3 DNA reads TGTGCCAGCAGCCAAGAGGGATCTACCTCCTACAATGAGCAGTTCTTC.

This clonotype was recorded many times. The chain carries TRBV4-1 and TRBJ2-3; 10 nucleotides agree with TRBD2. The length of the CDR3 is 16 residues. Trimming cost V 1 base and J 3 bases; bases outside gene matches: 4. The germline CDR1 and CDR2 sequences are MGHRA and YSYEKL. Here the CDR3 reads CASSQAAGGPTDTQYF. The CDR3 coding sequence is TGCGCCAGCAGCCAAGCAGCGGGGGGGCCGACAGATACGCAGTATTTT.

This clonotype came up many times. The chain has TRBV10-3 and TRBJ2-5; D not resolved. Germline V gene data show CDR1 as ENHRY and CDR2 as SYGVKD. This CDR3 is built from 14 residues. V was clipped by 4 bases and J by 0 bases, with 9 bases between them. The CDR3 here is CAISGDNYQETQYF. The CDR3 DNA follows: TGTGCCATCAGTGGAGACAACTACCAAGAGACCCAGTACTTC.

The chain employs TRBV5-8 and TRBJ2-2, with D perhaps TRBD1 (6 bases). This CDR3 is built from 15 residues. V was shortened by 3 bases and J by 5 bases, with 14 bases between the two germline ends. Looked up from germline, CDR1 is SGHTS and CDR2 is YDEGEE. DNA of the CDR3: TGTGCCAGCAGCTCCAGGGACACCGATACCGGGGAGCTGTTTTTT. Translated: CASSSRDTDTGELFF.

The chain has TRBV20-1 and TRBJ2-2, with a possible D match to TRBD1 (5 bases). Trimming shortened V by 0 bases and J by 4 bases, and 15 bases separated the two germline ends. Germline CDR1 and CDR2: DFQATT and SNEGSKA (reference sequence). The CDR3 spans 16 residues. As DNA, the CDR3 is TGCAGTGCTAGAGATGACAGTGGCCCCAGCACCGGGGAGCTGTTTTTT. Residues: CSARDDSGPSTGELFF.

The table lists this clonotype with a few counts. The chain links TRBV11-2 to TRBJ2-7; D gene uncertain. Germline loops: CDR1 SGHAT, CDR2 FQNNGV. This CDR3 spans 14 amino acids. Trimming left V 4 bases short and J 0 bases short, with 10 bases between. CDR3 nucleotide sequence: TGTGCCAGCAGCTCACTCCATTCCTCCTACGAGCAGTACTTC. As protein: CASSSLHSSYEQYF. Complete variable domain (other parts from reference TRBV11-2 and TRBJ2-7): EAGVAQSPRYKIIEKRQSVAFWCNPISGHATLYWYQQILGQGPKLLIQFQNNGVVDDSQLPKDRFSAERLKGVDSTLKIQPAKLEDSAVYLCASSSLHSSYEQYFGPGTRLTVT.

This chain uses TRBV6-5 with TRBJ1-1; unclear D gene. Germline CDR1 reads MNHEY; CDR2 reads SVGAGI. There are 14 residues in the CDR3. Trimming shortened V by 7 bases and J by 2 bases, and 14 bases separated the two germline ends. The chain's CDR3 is CASTFSGRNTEAFF. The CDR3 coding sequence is TGTGCCAGCACCTTCTCCGGTCGCAACACTGAAGCTTTCTTT.

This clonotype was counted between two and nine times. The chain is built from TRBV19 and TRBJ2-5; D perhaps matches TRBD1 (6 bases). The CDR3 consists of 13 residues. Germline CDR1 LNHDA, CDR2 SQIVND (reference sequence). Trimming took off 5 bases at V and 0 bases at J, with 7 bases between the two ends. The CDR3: CASSYRDQETQYF. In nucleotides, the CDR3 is TGTGCCAGTAGTTACAGGGACCAAGAGACCCAGTACTTC.

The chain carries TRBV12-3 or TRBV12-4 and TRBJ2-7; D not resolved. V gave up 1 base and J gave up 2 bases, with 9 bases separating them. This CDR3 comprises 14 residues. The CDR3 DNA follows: TGTGCCAGCAGTTTAGGCCCGCTCCCCTACGAGCAGTACTTC. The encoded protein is CASSLGPLPYEQYF.

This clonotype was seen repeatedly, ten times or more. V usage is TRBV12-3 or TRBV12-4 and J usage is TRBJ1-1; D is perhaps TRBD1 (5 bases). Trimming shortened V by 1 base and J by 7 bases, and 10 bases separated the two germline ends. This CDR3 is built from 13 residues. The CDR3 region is CASSLGGANEAFF. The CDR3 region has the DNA TGTGCCAGCAGTTTAGGAGGGGCCAATGAAGCTTTCTTT.

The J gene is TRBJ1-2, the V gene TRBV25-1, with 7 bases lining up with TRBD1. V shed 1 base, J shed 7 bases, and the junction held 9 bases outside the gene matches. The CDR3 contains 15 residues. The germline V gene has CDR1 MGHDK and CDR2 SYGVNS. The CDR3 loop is CASSESAGGFAGYTF. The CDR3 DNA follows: TGTGCCAGCAGTGAATCGGCAGGGGGTTTCGCTGGCTACACCTTC.

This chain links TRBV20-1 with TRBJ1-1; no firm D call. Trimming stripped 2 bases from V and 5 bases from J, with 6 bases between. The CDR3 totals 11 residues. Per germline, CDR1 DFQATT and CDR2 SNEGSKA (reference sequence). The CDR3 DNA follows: TGCAGTGCTAGAAAGGCGACTGAAGCTTTCTTT. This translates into CSARKATEAFF.

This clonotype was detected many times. The chain's CDR3 is CASSHPGQGHQTQYF. The CDR3 nucleotides read TGCGCCAGCAGCCATCCGGGACAGGGGCACCAGACCCAGTACTTC. V and J are TRBV4-1 and TRBJ2-5; 10 positions match TRBD1. The CDR3 runs to 15 residues. CDR1 MGHRA and CDR2 YSYEKL come from the germline V gene. V gave up 3 bases and J gave up 6 bases; unmatched junction bases: 7.

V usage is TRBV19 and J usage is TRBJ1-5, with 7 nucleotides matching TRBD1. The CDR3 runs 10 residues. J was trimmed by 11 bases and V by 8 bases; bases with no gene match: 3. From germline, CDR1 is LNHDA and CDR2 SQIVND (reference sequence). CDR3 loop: CASGQGAQHF. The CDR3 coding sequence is TGTGCCAGTGGTCAGGGGGCCCAGCATTTT.

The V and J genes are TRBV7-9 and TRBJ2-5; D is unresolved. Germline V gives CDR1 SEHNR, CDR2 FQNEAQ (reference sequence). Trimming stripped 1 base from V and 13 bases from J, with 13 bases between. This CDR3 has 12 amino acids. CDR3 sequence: CASSLVGPSGYF. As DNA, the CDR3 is TGTGCCAGCAGCTTAGTAGGTCCGTCCGGGTACTTC.

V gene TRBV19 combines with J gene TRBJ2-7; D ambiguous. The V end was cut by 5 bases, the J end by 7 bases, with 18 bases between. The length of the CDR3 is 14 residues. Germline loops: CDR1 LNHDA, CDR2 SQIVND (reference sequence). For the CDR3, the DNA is TGTGCCAGTAGTTCTGTCCCCTCAACGAGGGAGCAGTACTTC. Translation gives CASSSVPSTREQYF.

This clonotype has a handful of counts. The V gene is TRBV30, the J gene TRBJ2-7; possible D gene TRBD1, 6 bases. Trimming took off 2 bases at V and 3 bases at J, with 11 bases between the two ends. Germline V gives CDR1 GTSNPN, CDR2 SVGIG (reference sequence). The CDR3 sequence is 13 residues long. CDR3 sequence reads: CAWSRDTRYEQYF. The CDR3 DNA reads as TGTGCCTGGAGTCGGGACACCCGCTACGAGCAGTACTTC.

CDR3 sequence: CASSQETGTAYGYTF. CDR3 sequence (DNA): TGCGCCAGCAGCCAAGAAACCGGGACTGCCTATGGCTACACCTTC. V is TRBV4-3 and J is TRBJ1-2; D is perhaps TRBD1 (5 bases). Germline-derived CDR1 and CDR2 are LGHNA and YSLEER. This CDR3 has 15 residues. V lost 0 bases and J 4 bases, leaving 12 bases between the germline ends.